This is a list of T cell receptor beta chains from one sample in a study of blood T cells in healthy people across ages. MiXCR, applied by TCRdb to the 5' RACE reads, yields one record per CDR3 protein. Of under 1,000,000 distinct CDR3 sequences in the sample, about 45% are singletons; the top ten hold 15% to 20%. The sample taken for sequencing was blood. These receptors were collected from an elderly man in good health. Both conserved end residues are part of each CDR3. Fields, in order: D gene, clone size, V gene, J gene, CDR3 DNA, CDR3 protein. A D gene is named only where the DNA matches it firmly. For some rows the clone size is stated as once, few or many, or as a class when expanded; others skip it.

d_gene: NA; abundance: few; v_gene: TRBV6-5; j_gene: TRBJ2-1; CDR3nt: TGTGCCACACACCGTCAGCGCTCAGGCAATGAGCAGTTCTTC; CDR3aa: CATHRQRSGNEQFF
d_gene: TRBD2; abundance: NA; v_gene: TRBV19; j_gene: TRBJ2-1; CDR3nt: TGTGCCAGTAGTATAGTAGCGGGAGGTTTGGGTGAGCAGTTCTTC; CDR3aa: CASSIVAGGLGEQFF
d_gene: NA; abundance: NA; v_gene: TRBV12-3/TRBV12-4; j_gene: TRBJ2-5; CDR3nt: TGTGCCAGCAGTTTAGCGATGGGTGAAGAGACCCAGTACTTC; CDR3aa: CASSLAMGEETQYF
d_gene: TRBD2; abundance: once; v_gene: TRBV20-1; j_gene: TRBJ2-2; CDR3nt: TGCAGTGCAGAGGCCGGGAGGGCCACCGGGGAGCTGTTTTTT; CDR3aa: CSAEAGRATGELFF
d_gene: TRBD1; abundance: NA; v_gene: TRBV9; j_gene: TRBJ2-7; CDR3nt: TGTGCCAGCAGCACCATTGACAGGGAGTGGAACGAGCAGTACTTC; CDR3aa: CASSTIDREWNEQYF
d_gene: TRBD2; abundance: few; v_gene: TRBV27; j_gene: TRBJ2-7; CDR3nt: TGTGCCAGCAGTCACCTACTAGCGGGAGGGCCCTACGAGCAGTACTTC; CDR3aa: CASSHLLAGGPYEQYF
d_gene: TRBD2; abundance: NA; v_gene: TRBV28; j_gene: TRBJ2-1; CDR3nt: TGTGCCAGCAGACCCGGACTAGCCTATCGGGGCAATGAGCAGTTCTTC; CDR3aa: CASRPGLAYRGNEQFF
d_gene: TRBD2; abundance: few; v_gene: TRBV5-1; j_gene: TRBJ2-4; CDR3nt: TGCGCCAGCAGCTCCACCGGGACTAGCGTCGGAGAGCAGTACTTC; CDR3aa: CASSSTGTSVGEQYF
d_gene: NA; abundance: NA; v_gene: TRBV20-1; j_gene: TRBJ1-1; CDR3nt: TGCAGTGCTAGTCTCAGGGGTGGTGTGAACACTGAAGCTTTCTTT; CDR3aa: CSASLRGGVNTEAFF
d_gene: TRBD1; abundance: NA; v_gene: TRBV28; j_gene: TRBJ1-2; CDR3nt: TGTGCCAGCAGTTCAGGGGGTTCTAACTATGGCTACACCTTC; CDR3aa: CASSSGGSNYGYTF
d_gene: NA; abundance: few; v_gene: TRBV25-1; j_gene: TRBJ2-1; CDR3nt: TGTGCCAGCAGTGAACTAGGGGCAGGGGGGTACCATGAGCAGTTCTTC; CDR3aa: CASSELGAGGYHEQFF
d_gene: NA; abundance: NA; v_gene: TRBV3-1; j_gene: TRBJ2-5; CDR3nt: TGTGCCAGCAGCCAAGTGGCCAGCGGAACATACAATGAGCAGTACTTC; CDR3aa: CASSQVASGTYNEQYF
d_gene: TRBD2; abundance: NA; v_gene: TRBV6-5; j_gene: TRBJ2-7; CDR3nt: TGTGCCACCCGGACTAGCGGACGTTCCTACGAGCAGTACTTC; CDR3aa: CATRTSGRSYEQYF
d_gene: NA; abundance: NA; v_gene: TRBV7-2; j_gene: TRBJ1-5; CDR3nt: TGTGCCAGCAGCTTAGCGCGATCCCAGAATCAGCCCCAGCATTTT; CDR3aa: CASSLARSQNQPQHF
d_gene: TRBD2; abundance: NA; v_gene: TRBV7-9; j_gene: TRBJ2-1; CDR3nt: TGTGCCAGCAGCCTGACTAGCGGACCCTACGATGGGCAGTTCTTC; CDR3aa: CASSLTSGPYDGQFF
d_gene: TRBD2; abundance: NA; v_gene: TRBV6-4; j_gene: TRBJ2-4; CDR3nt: TGTGCCAGCAGTGACAGGACTAGCGGGAGACACCTAGCCAAGAACATTCAGTACTTC; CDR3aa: CASSDRTSGRHLAKNIQYF
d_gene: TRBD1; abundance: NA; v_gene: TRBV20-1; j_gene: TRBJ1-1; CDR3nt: TGCAGTGCTAGAGCCATGGACAGGGGGGACACTGAAGCTTTCTTT; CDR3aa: CSARAMDRGDTEAFF
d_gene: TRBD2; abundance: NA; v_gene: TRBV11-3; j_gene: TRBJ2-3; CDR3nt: TGTGCCAGCAGCGGCGGGGGGGCCCATGGAGATACGCAGTATTTT; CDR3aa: CASSGGGAHGDTQYF
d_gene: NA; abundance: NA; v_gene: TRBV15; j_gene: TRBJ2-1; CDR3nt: TGTGCCACCAGCCGCCGACATGAGCAGTTCTTC; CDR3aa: CATSRRHEQFF
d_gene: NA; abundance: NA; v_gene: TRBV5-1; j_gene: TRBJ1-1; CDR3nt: TGCGCCAGCAGCTTGACAGAAAGCACTGAAGCTTTCTTT; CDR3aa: CASSLTESTEAFF
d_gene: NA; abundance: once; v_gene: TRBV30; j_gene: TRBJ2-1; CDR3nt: TGTGCCTGGAGGGACAATGAGCAGTTCTTC; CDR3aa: CAWRDNEQFF
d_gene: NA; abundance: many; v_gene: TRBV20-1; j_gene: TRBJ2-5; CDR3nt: TGCAGTGCTAGAGATGGCACAGTACAAGAGACCCAGTACTTC; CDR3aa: CSARDGTVQETQYF